This T cell receptor (beta chain) stems from a study of control samples from healthy donors and cancer patients. CDR1 and CDR2 (germline): SGHDN, FVKESK. V was shortened by 3 bases and J by 1 base, with 9 bases between the two germline ends. The CDR3 extends over 15 amino acids. The data were produced by immunoSEQ multiplex PCR, yet TCRdb's version contains in-frame clones alone and is incomplete. The sample includes 150,000 to 200,000 clones, over 80% of them seen just once. Sequencing input: blood. The rearrangement uses TRBV14 and TRBJ2-2; D not resolved. This receptor was obtained from a man aged 18 to 29 in good health. As DNA, the CDR3 is TGTGCCAGCAGCCAGGTTTCAGGGAACACCGGGGAGCTGTTTTTT. This encodes CASSQVSGNTGELFF.